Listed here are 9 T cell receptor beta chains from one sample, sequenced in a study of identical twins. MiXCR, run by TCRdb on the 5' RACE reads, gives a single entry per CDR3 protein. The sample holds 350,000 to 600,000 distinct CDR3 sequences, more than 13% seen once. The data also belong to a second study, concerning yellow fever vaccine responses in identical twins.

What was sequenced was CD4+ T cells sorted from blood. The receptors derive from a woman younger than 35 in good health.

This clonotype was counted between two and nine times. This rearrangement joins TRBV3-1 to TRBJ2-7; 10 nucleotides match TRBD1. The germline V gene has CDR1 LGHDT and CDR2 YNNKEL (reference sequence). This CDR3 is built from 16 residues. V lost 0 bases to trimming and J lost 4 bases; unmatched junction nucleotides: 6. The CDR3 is CASSQDLRQGAYEQYF. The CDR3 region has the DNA TGTGCCAGCAGCCAAGATCTTCGACAGGGGGCTTACGAGCAGTACTTC.

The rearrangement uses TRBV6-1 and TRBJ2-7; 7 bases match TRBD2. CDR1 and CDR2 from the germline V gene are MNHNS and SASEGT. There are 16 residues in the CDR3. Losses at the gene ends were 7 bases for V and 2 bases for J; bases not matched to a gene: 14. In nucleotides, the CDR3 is TGTGCCAGCACCCGCGGGGGAACATCAGGGACCTACGAGCAGTACTTC. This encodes CASTRGGTSGTYEQYF.

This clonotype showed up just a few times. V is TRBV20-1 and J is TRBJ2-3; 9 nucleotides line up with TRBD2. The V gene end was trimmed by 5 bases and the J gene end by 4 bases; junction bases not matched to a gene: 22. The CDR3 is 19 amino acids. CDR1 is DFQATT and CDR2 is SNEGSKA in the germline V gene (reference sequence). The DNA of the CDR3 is TGCAGTGCTGGCTCACCCCTCTCTAGGCGGGAGGGGCCGGCAGATACGCAGTATTTT. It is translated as CSAGSPLSRREGPADTQYF.

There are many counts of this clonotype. In DNA form, the CDR3 reads TGTGCCACCAGTGATTCACAGGGGGCTGGCGGGGAGCTGTTTTTT. As protein: CATSDSQGAGGELFF. The chain is built from TRBV24-1 and TRBJ2-2; 9 positions agree with TRBD1. The germline V gene encodes CDR1 KGHDR and CDR2 SFDVKD. The CDR3 totals 15 residues. J lost 7 bases, V lost 2 bases, and 4 bases had no gene match.

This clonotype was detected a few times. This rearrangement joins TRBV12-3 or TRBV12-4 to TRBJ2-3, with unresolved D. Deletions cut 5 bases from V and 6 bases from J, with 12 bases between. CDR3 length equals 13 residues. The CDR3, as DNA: TGTGCCAGCAGTCCCCCCCGGCCCGATACGCAGTATTTT. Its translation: CASSPPRPDTQYF.

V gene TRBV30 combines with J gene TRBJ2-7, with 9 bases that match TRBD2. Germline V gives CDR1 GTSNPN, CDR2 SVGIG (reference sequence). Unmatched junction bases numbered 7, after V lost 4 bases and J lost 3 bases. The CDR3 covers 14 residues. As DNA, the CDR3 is TGTGCCTGGATAGCAGCGGGAGGATTCTACGAGCAGTACTTC. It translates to CAWIAAGGFYEQYF.

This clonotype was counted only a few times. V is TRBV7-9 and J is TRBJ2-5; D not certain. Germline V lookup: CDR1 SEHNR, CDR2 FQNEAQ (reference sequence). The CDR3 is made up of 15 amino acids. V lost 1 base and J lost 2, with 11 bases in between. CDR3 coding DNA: TGTGCCAGCAGCTTAGGTCTGGGCATACAAGAGACCCAGTACTTC. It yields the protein CASSLGLGIQETQYF.

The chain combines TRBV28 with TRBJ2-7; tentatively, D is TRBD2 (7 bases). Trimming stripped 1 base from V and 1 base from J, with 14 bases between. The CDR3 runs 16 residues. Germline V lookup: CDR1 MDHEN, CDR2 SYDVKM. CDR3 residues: CASSLSSAGASYEQYF. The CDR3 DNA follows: TGTGCCAGCAGTTTATCATCGGCGGGGGCGTCCTACGAGCAGTACTTC.

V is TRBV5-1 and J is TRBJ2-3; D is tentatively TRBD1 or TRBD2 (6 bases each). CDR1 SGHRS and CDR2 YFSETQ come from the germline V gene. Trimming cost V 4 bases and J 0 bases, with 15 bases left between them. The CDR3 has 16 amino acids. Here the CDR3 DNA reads TGCGCCAGCAGCGGCGGGGACAAAACCAGCACAGATACGCAGTATTTT. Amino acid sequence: CASSGGDKTSTDTQYF. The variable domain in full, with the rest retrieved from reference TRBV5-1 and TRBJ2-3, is KAGVTQTPRYLIKTRGQQVTLSCSPISGHRSVSWYQQTPGQGLQFLFEYFSETQRNKGNFPGRFSGRQFSNSRSEMNVSTLELGDSALYLCASSGGDKTSTDTQYFGPGTRLTVL.